The rows below give T cell receptor beta chains drawn from one sample of a study of cytomegalovirus exposure and HLA in healthy donors. Profiled with immunoSEQ multiplex PCR; TCRdb holds only in-frame clones, not every one. The sample has roughly 100,000 clones; over 65% are singletons. The sequencing sample was made of PBMCs. The source is a man aged 40-55 years in good health and CMV-seronegative. Each CDR3 is given with its conserved first and last residue. The order of the fields is J gene, V gene, CDR3 protein.

>TRBJ2-3|TRBV5-8
CASIKLADTQYF
>TRBJ1-3|TRBV19
CASSHRDSGNTIYF
>TRBJ2-1|TRBV5-1
CASSSYRDGGEQFF
>TRBJ1-1|TRBV7-3
CASSSSVSTEAFF
>TRBJ2-3|TRBV19
CASSIDLEGDTQYF
>.|TRBV7-6
CASSLRSSGGSSSYEQYF
>TRBJ2-1|TRBV27
CASSLARLDNEQFF
>TRBJ1-5|TRBV5-1
CASGLPGAGGIKQPQHF
>TRBJ1-1|TRBV7-3
CASSSQGLNTEAFF
>TRBJ2-6|TRBV5-1
CASSLYRVSGANVLTF
>TRBJ1-4|TRBV5-8
CASSSQYRVPNEKLFF
>TRBJ2-3|TRBV5-1
CASSLVGQARTDTQYF
>TRBJ2-3|TRBV5-1
CASSSSDSTDTQYF
>TRBJ2-2|TRBV13
CASTPTLVDRGPDGELFF
>TRBJ2-1|TRBV2
CASSEAMSGYYNEQFF
>TRBJ2-3|TRBV5-1
CASSLTSGGPPTSTDTQYF
>TRBJ2-7|TRBV27
CASTNFYEQYF
>TRBJ1-1|TRBV27
CASSAGFQEAFF
>TRBJ2-3|TRBV5-8
CASSSRGDRTDTQYF
>TRBJ1-1|TRBV19
CASRQGRNTEAFF
>TRBJ1-3|TRBV10-1
CASSEFFGDTIYF
>TRBJ2-5|TRBV4-1
CASSQAGLETQYF
>TRBJ1-3|TRBV6-1
CASSESTGSGNTIYF
>TRBJ2-7|TRBV21-1
CASSAARDRGYYEQYF
>TRBJ1-1|TRBV11-3
CASSASGVLNTEAFF
>TRBJ1-4|TRBV7-9
CASSLAGGEKLFF
>TRBJ1-2|TRBV5-4
CASSLGQRDYGYTF
>TRBJ2-7|TRBV19
CASSTEYEQYF
>TRBJ2-5|TRBV7-9
CASSPDRGKTQYF
>TRBJ1-6|TRBV6-5
CASHGTVNSPLHF
>TRBJ1-1|TRBV19
CASSLPGQGAEAFF
>TRBJ2-1|TRBV29-1
CSGLGGLAGDSVSYNEQFF